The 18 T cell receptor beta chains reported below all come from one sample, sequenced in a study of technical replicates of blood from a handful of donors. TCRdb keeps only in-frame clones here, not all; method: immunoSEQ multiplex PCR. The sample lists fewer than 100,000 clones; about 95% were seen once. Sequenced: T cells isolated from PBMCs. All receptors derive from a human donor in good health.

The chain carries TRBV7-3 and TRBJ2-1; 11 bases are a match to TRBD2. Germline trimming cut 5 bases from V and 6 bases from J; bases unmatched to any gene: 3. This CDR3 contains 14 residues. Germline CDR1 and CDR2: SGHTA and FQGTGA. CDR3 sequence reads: CASSPSGGLNEQFF. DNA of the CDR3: TGTGCCAGCAGCCCTAGCGGGGGGCTCAATGAGCAGTTCTTC.

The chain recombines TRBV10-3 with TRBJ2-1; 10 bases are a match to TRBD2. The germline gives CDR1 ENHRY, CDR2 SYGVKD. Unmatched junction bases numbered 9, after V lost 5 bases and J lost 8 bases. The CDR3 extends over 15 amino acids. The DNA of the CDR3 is TGTGCCATCAGTTTGCTAGCGGGAGAATTTGATGAGCAGTTCTTC. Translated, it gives CAISLLAGEFDEQFF.

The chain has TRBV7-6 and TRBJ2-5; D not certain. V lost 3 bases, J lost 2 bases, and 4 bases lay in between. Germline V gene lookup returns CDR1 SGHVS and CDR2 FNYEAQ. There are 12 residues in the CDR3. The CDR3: CASSFPQETQYF. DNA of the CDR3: TGTGCCAGCAGCTTTCCGCAAGAGACCCAGTACTTC.

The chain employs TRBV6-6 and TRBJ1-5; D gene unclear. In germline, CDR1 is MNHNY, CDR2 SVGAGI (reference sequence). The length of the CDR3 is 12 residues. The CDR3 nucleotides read TGTGCTACAGCCCGAGGCAATCAGCCCCAGCATTTT. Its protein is CATARGNQPQHF.

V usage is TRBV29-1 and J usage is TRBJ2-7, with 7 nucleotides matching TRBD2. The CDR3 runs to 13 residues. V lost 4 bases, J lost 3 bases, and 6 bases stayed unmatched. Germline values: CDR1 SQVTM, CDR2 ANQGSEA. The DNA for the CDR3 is TGCAGCGTTGTTGGCGGGAGAGGCTACGAGCAGTACTTC. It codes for CSVVGGRGYEQYF.

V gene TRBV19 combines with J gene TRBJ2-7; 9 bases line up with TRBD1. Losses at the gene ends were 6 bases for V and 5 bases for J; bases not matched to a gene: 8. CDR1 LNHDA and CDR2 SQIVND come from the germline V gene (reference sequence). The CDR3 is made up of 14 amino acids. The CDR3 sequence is CASSSGQGRDEQYF. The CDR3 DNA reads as TGTGCCAGTAGCTCGGGACAGGGCAGGGACGAGCAGTACTTC.

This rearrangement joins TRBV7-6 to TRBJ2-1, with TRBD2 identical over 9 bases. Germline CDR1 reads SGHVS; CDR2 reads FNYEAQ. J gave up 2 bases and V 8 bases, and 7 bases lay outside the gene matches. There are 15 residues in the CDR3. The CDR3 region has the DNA TGTGCCAGCTCTTTTAGCGGGGGAACCTACAATGAGCAGTTCTTC. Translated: CASSFSGGTYNEQFF.

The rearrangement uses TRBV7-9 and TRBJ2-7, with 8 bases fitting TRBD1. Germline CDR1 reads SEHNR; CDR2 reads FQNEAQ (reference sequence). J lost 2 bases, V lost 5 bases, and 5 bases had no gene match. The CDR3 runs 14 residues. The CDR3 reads CASSTLDRAYEQYF. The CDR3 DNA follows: TGTGCCAGCAGCACACTGGACAGGGCCTACGAGCAGTACTTC. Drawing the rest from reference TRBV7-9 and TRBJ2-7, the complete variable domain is DTGVSQNPRHKITKRGQNVTFRCDPISEHNRLYWYRQTLGQGPEFLTYFQNEAQLEKSRLLSDRFSAERPKGSFSTLEIQRTEQGDSAMYLCASSTLDRAYEQYFGPGTRLTVT.

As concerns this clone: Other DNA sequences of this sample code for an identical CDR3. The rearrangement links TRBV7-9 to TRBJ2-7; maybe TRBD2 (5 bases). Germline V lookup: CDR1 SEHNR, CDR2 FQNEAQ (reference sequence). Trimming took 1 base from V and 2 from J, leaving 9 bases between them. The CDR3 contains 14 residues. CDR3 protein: CASSLVTGTYEQYF. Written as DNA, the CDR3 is TGTGCCAGCAGCTTAGTTACGGGGACCTACGAGCAGTACTTC.

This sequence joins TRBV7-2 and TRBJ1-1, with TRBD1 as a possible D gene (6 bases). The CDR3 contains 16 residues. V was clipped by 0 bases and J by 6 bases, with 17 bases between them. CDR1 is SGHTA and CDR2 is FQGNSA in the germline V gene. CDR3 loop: CASSLAGLQGGPEAFF. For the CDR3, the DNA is TGTGCCAGCAGCTTAGCCGGATTACAGGGCGGTCCTGAAGCTTTCTTT.

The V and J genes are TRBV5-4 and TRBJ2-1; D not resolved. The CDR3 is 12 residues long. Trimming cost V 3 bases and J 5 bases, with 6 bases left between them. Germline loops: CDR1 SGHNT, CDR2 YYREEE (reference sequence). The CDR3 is CASSYIHNEQFF. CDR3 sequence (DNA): TGTGCCAGCAGCTACATACACAATGAGCAGTTCTTC. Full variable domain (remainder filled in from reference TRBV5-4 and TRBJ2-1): ETGVTQSPTHLIKTRGQQVTLRCSSQSGHNTVSWYQQALGQGPQFIFQYYREEENGRGNFPPRFSGLQFPNYSSELNVNALELDDSALYLCASSYIHNEQFFGPGTRLTVL.

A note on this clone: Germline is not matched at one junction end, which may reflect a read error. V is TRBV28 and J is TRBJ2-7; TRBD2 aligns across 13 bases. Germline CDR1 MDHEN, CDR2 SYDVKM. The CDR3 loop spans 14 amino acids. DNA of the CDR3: TGTGCCAGCAGTGTCGGGACTAGCGGGGTTAAAGGGGACTTC. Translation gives CASSVGTSGVKGDF.

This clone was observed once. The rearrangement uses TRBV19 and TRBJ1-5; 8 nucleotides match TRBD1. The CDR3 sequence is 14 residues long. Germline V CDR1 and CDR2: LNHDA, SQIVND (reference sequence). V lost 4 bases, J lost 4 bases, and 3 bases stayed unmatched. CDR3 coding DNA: TGTGCCAGTAGTACTCGACAGGGGAATCAGCCCCAGCATTTT. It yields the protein CASSTRQGNQPQHF.

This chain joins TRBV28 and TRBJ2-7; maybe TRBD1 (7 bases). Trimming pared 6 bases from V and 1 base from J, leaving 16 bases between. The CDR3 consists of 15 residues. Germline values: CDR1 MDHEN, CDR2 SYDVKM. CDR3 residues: CASSSTGSGSYEQYF. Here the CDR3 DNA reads TGTGCCAGCAGCTCGACAGGGAGCGGGTCCTACGAGCAGTACTTC.

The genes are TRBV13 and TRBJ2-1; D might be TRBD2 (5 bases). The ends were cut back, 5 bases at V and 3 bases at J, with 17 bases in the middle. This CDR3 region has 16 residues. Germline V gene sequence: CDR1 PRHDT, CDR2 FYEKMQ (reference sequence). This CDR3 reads CASSGYGRKRYNEQFF. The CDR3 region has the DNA TGTGCCAGCAGCGGCTATGGGAGAAAGCGCTACAATGAGCAGTTCTTC.

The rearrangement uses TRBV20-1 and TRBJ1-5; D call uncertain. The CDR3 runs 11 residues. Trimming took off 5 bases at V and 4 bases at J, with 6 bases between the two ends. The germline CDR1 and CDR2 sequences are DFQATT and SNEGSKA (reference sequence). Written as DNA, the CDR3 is TGCAGTGCTTTACAGAATCAGCCCCAGCATTTT. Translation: CSALQNQPQHF.

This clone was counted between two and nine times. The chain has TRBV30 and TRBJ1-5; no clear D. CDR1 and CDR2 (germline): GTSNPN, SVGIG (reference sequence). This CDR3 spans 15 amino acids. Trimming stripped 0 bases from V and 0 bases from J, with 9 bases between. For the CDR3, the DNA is TGTGCCTGGAGTGTAAAGAGGGATAGCAATCAGCCCCAGCATTTT. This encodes CAWSVKRDSNQPQHF.

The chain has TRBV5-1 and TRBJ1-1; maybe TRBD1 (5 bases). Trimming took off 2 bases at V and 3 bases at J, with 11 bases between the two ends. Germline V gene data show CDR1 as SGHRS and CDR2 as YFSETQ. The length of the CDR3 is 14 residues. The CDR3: CASSFRALDTEAFF. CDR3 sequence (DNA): TGCGCCAGCAGCTTCAGGGCCCTCGACACTGAAGCTTTCTTT.